A single sample is the source of the 6 T cell receptor beta chains below, sequenced in a study of T-cell memory formation after mild COVID-19. TCRdb re-derived calls from the 5' RACE reads in MiXCR, one entry per CDR3 protein. The sample records more than 350,000 distinct CDR3 sequences, 16% being singletons. Sequenced input: PBMCs or a T cell subset sorted from them (not recorded which). The source of these receptors is a man aged 18 to 29 who had mild COVID-19 (a few samples of this study predate the infection). Cell type and time point are not known.

The chain combines TRBV6-2 or TRBV6-3 with TRBJ2-7, with D possibly TRBD2 on 6 matching bases. V dropped 0 bases and J dropped 5 bases, with 14 bases sitting between them. The CDR3 has 15 amino acids. Germline V gene lookup returns CDR1 MNHEY and CDR2 SVGEGT. This CDR3 is CASSYSETGSHEQYV. The CDR3 region has the DNA TGTGCCAGCAGTTACTCGGAGACCGGGAGCCACGAGCAGTACGTC.

This clonotype was counted a few times. V is TRBV6-5 and J is TRBJ2-3; D ambiguous. Germline CDR1 MNHEY, CDR2 SVGAGI. Trimming pared 2 bases from V and 2 bases from J, leaving 8 bases between. There are 14 residues in the CDR3. The CDR3 loop is CASSYGQPTDTQYF. The CDR3 DNA sequence: TGTGCCAGCAGTTACGGGCAACCCACAGATACGCAGTATTTT.

This clonotype was detected only a few times. The chain uses TRBV5-1 and TRBJ1-4; D uncertain. This CDR3 spans 15 amino acids. From germline, CDR1 is SGHRS and CDR2 YFSETQ. V lost 3 bases and J 0 bases, leaving 9 bases between the germline ends. In DNA form, the CDR3 reads TGCGCCAGCAGCTACCGGGCCACAACTAATGAAAAACTGTTTTTT. Amino acids: CASSYRATTNEKLFF.

This clonotype has more than one count but fewer than ten. The chain joins TRBV18 to TRBJ2-7, with 11 positions matching TRBD1. The CDR3 is 18 residues long. CDR1 is KGHSH and CDR2 is LQKENI in the germline V gene. The V segment lost 3 bases and the J segment 2 bases; nucleotides outside the gene matches: 12. The CDR3 sequence: CASSPRTTGQGVTYEQYF. In DNA form, the CDR3 reads TGTGCCAGCTCACCCAGAACAACGGGACAGGGGGTAACCTACGAGCAGTACTTC.

V gene TRBV12-3 or TRBV12-4 combines with J gene TRBJ2-2; 13 nucleotides agree with TRBD2. The length of the CDR3 is 15 residues. V dropped 7 bases and J dropped 5; count of bases not matched to a gene: 4. The CDR3 is CASKLAGGRTGELFF. The CDR3 bases are TGTGCCAGCAAACTAGCGGGGGGGCGTACCGGGGAGCTGTTTTTT.

The CDR3 loop reads CSARGRGVDTQYF. CDR3 in DNA: TGCAGTGCTAGGGGAAGGGGTGTAGATACGCAGTATTTT. This chain uses TRBV20-1 with TRBJ2-3; tentatively, D is TRBD1 (5 bases). In germline, CDR1 is DFQATT, CDR2 SNEGSKA (reference sequence). Trimming pared 3 bases from V and 5 bases from J, leaving 12 bases between. The CDR3 has 13 residues.